These 21 T cell receptor beta chains were all obtained from the same sample, sequenced in a study of shared clonotypes between healthy human individuals. Naive CD8 cells, CD45RO-negative and positively selected for CCR7, excluded terminally differentiated effector memory CD45RA+ cells. Measured with immunoSEQ multiplex PCR; TCRdb has only the in-frame clones, and not every one. The table records some 2,100,000 clones, about 92% of them present only once. Sequenced: naive CD8+ T cells from PBMCs. The source of these receptors is a young man in good health. Some clones in this sample may be carry-over from other donors' samples.

The chain employs TRBV5-6 and TRBJ1-2, with no clear D. Germline CDR1 is SGHDT and CDR2 is YYEEEE. V lost 3 bases, J lost 2 bases, and 11 bases lay in between. The CDR3 is 14 residues long. Written as DNA, the CDR3 is TGTGCCAGCAGCTCCCCCGAGACCAACTATGGCTACACCTTC. Amino acids: CASSSPETNYGYTF.

This chain joins TRBV29-1 and TRBJ2-7; D is perhaps TRBD2 (6 bases). The CDR3 contains 14 residues. Germline V gene sequence: CDR1 SQVTM, CDR2 ANQGSEA. The V end was cut by 0 bases, the J end by 6 bases, with 15 bases between. CDR3 sequence reads: CSVEDPAGIGEQYF. The CDR3, as DNA: TGCAGCGTTGAAGATCCAGCGGGTATTGGCGAGCAGTACTTC.

As to this clone: The same CDR3 is also encoded by other DNA sequences in this sample. The CDR3 DNA sequence: TGTGCCAGCAGTTTACGGGGCGGCGGGGATGGCTACACCTTC. It translates to CASSLRGGGDGYTF. The gene calls are TRBV28 and TRBJ1-2, with a weak D call TRBD1 (5 bases). Germline CDR1 reads MDHEN; CDR2 reads SYDVKM. The CDR3 sequence is 14 residues long. V was trimmed by 2 bases and J by 6 bases, leaving 13 bases between them.

V usage is TRBV27 and J usage is TRBJ2-7; D possibly matches TRBD1 or TRBD2 (6 bases each). The CDR3 length is 14 residues. CDR1 is MNHEY, CDR2 SMNVEV, per germline (reference sequence). V lost 4 bases and J lost 3, with 13 bases in between. The CDR3 is CASSSAGTLYEQYF. CDR3 nucleotides: TGTGCCAGCAGTTCGGCGGGGACACTCTACGAGCAGTACTTC.

This clone came up a few times. V is TRBV30 and J is TRBJ1-1; D not certain. The CDR3 has 14 residues. Germline loops: CDR1 GTSNPN, CDR2 SVGIG (reference sequence). The V gene lost 0 bases and the J gene lost 4 bases, with 12 bases spanning the gap. The CDR3 reads CAWSVHPVGTEAFF. The CDR3 region has the DNA TGTGCCTGGAGTGTACACCCCGTGGGCACTGAAGCTTTCTTT.

Concerning this clone itself: This sample includes further DNA sequences coding for the same CDR3. The chain joins TRBV5-4 to TRBJ1-1, with 7 nucleotides matching TRBD1. Trimming took 0 bases from V and 7 from J; bases not matched to a gene: 6. The germline gives CDR1 SGHNT, CDR2 YYREEE (reference sequence). This CDR3 has 14 amino acids. The CDR3 DNA is TGTGCCAGCAGCTTGGGGACAGGAATCAGTGAAGCTTTCTTT. Protein product: CASSLGTGISEAFF. Full variable domain (missing parts from reference TRBV5-4 and TRBJ1-1): ETGVTQSPTHLIKTRGQQVTLRCSSQSGHNTVSWYQQALGQGPQFIFQYYREEENGRGNFPPRFSGLQFPNYSSELNVNALELDDSALYLCASSLGTGISEAFFGQGTRLTVV.

This clone was picked up one time. CDR3 loop: CASSFFGNPGELFF. In nucleotides, the CDR3 is TGTGCCAGCAGCTTTTTTGGGAATCCCGGGGAGCTGTTTTTT. This sequence joins TRBV7-9 and TRBJ2-2; D remains unclear. CDR1 is SEHNR and CDR2 is FQNEAQ in the germline V gene (reference sequence). The CDR3 contains 14 residues. Trimming pared 3 bases from V and 6 bases from J, leaving 11 bases between.

The V gene is TRBV7-9, the J gene TRBJ2-4; 9 nucleotides agree with TRBD1. Per germline, CDR1 SEHNR and CDR2 FQNEAQ (reference sequence). The V segment lost 5 bases and the J segment 0 bases; nucleotides outside the gene matches: 5. The CDR3 runs 16 residues. The CDR3 nucleotides read TGTGCCAGCAGCAGCCGGGACAGGGTAGCCAAAAACATTCAGTACTTC. It yields the protein CASSSRDRVAKNIQYF.

V gene TRBV7-9 combines with J gene TRBJ2-5, with D perhaps TRBD2 (6 bases). The germline V and J ends were trimmed by 5 bases and 5 bases, with 21 bases remaining between them. Germline V CDR1 and CDR2: SEHNR, FQNEAQ (reference sequence). CDR3 length equals 16 residues. The CDR3 DNA follows: TGTGCCAGCAGCGACCACCGGGACTCCAAACGGGAGACCCAGTACTTC. Its protein product is CASSDHRDSKRETQYF.

V gene TRBV29-1 combines with J gene TRBJ1-1; no firm D call. Trimming cost V 6 bases and J 5 bases, with 25 bases left between them. Germline-derived CDR1 and CDR2 are SQVTM and ANQGSEA. CDR3 length: 16 amino acids. CDR3 DNA: TGCAGCGTGCATATCGTGGGCCAGAGTCGTCGGACTGAAGCTTTCTTT. Protein sequence: CSVHIVGQSRRTEAFF.

The rearrangement uses TRBV19 and TRBJ2-7, with D possibly being TRBD1 (5 bases). CDR3 length equals 16 residues. The V and J ends lost 5 bases and 0 bases respectively, with 17 bases between them. CDR1 LNHDA and CDR2 SQIVND come from the germline V gene (reference sequence). The CDR3 spells CASSSTVKTNSYEQYF. In nucleotides, the CDR3 is TGTGCCAGTAGTTCGACAGTCAAAACCAACTCCTACGAGCAGTACTTC. The whole variable domain, filled in from reference TRBV19 and TRBJ2-7, reads DGGITQSPKYLFRKEGQNVTLSCEQNLNHDAMYWYRQDPGQGLRLIYYSQIVNDFQKGDIAEGYSVSREKKESFPLTVTSAQKNPTAFYLCASSSTVKTNSYEQYFGPGTRLTVT.

The chain links TRBV2 to TRBJ2-7; tentatively, D is TRBD2 (5 bases). With 8 bases removed from V and 3 bases from J, the gap between germline ends came to 11 bases. The V gene's germline CDR1 is SNHLY and CDR2 FYNNEI. CDR3 length: 12 residues. The DNA for the CDR3 is TGTGCCAGCCGCCCGGGGAACTACGAGCAGTACTTC. Translation gives CASRPGNYEQYF.

As to this clone: Other nucleotide sequences from this sample produce the same CDR3. The chain joins TRBV27 to TRBJ1-5; no clear D. This CDR3 is 14 amino acids long. The germline gives CDR1 MNHEY, CDR2 SMNVEV (reference sequence). V lost 1 base and J lost 5, with 9 bases in between. The CDR3 coding sequence is TGTGCCAGCAGTTTATTGGGGAGGGATCAGCCCCAGCATTTT. Its protein is CASSLLGRDQPQHF.

This chain joins TRBV20-1 and TRBJ2-3, with TRBD2 matching 7 bases. CDR3 length: 11 amino acids. With 5 bases clipped from V and 6 bases from J, the junction kept 2 bases outside the gene matches. Germline CDR1 is DFQATT and CDR2 is SNEGSKA (reference sequence). The CDR3 protein is CSAWEGDTQYF. In DNA, the CDR3 is TGCAGTGCTTGGGAGGGGGATACGCAGTATTTT.

The rearrangement joins TRBV30 to TRBJ2-1, with 12 bases that match TRBD2. J was trimmed by 0 bases and V by 1 base; bases with no gene match: 10. CDR3 size: 19 residues. CDR1 is GTSNPN and CDR2 is SVGIG in the germline V gene (reference sequence). CDR3 amino acids: CAWSGAASGRAGSYNEQFF. The CDR3 DNA is TGTGCCTGGAGTGGGGCCGCTAGCGGGAGGGCGGGCTCCTACAATGAGCAGTTCTTC. The complete variable domain, with remaining parts taken from reference TRBV30 and TRBJ2-1, reads SQTIHQWPATLVQPVGSPLSLECTVEGTSNPNLYWYRQAAGRGLQLLFYSVGIGQISSEVPQNLSASRPQDRQFILSSKKLLLSDSGFYLCAWSGAASGRAGSYNEQFFGPGTRLTVL.

V gene TRBV29-1 combines with J gene TRBJ1-2; D remains ambiguous. Germline-derived CDR1 and CDR2 are SQVTM and ANQGSEA. The germline V and J ends were trimmed by 3 bases and 2 bases, with 16 bases remaining between them. The CDR3 has 15 amino acids. CDR3 nucleotide sequence: TGCAGCGTTGATAACACGGACGGTCGAAACTATGGCTACACCTTC. Translating gives CSVDNTDGRNYGYTF. The whole variable domain, remainder taken from reference TRBV29-1 and TRBJ1-2, is SAVISQKPSRDICQRGTSLTIQCQVDSQVTMMFWYRQQPGQSLTLIATANQGSEATYESGFVIDKFPISRPNLTFSTLTVSNMSPEDSSIYLCSVDNTDGRNYGYTFGSGTRLTVV.

The chain employs TRBV28 and TRBJ1-5, with TRBD1 as a possible D gene (6 bases). V lost 7 bases to trimming and J lost 7 bases, with 14 bases between them. Germline V CDR1 and CDR2: MDHEN, SYDVKM. This CDR3 is 13 amino acids long. CDR3 DNA sequence: TGTGCCAGCAATGGGCAGGGGATGCAGCCCCAGCATTTT. It translates to CASNGQGMQPQHF.

The V call is TRBV28, the J call TRBJ2-3, with 8 bases lining up with TRBD2. The V and J ends lost 2 bases and 4 bases, in that order; junction bases with no gene match: 8. The CDR3 extends over 16 amino acids. The germline gives CDR1 MDHEN, CDR2 SYDVKM. CDR3: CASSLPAGEVSDTQYF. The CDR3 DNA is TGTGCCAGCAGTTTACCAGCGGGAGAAGTATCAGATACGCAGTATTTT.

The genes are TRBV5-5 and TRBJ2-3; 8 bases map to TRBD1. Trimming cost V 6 bases and J 1 base; bases outside gene matches: 13. The CDR3 runs to 17 residues. Germline V gives CDR1 SGHKS, CDR2 YYEKEE (reference sequence). The CDR3 region has the DNA TGTGCCAGCACCAGTTTATTACAGGGGGAGGGCACAGATACGCAGTATTTT. The encoded protein is CASTSLLQGEGTDTQYF.

V gene TRBV29-1 combines with J gene TRBJ1-2; no clear D gene. Trimming took off 1 base at V and 7 bases at J, with 10 bases between the two ends. Germline V gene sequence: CDR1 SQVTM, CDR2 ANQGSEA. The length of the CDR3 is 12 residues. The chain's CDR3 is CSVEGPAGGYTF. In nucleotides, the CDR3 is TGCAGCGTTGAAGGCCCCGCTGGTGGCTACACCTTC.

This rearrangement joins TRBV6-1 to TRBJ2-5; no firm D call. The V and J ends lost 2 bases and 4 bases respectively, with 23 bases between them. The CDR3 contains 18 residues. Germline CDR1 and CDR2: MNHNS and SASEGT. The CDR3 DNA reads TGTGCCAGCAGTGAAAGGGATTCCCCCGCTCGAAGGTCAGAGACCCAGTACTTC. It is translated as CASSERDSPARRSETQYF.